The 9 T cell receptor beta chains reported below all come from one sample, sequenced in a study of T cell repertoires in cytomegalovirus infection. Antigens of these TCRs are unknown. TCRdb redid the calling of the reads with MiXCR, one entry per CDR3 protein. The sample lists more than 250,000 distinct CDR3 sequences; more than 20% were seen once. The material sequenced was cultured PBMCs, taken from culture after CMV antigen stimulation. These receptors all stem from a human donor in good health (CMV status not recorded). Some clones in this sample may be carry-over from other donors' samples.

The chain is built from TRBV24-1 and TRBJ2-1; 9 bases match TRBD1. CDR1 and CDR2 from the germline V gene are KGHDR and SFDVKD. This CDR3 contains 16 residues. Trimming at V came to 4 bases and at J to 6 bases, leaving 9 bases not matched to a gene. This CDR3 is CATSDAGTGTINEQFF. CDR3 DNA sequence: TGTGCCACCAGTGACGCCGGGACAGGGACGATCAATGAGCAGTTCTTC.

V usage is TRBV7-9 and J usage is TRBJ1-2; perhaps TRBD1 as D (5 bases). Trimming took off 4 bases at V and 4 bases at J, with 16 bases between the two ends. Germline CDR1 SEHNR, CDR2 FQNEAQ (reference sequence). The CDR3 has 15 amino acids. In DNA form, the CDR3 reads TGTGCCAGCAGCTCGAGGGGTTCCGTGGTCTATGGCTACACCTTC. It is translated as CASSSRGSVVYGYTF.

This clonotype was recorded once. The genes are TRBV7-6 and TRBJ2-5; either TRBD1 or TRBD2 may supply D (6 bases each). Germline lookup yields CDR1 SGHVS and CDR2 FNYEAQ. V dropped 7 bases and J dropped 5 bases, with 17 bases sitting between them. The CDR3 loop spans 14 amino acids. CDR3 DNA sequence: TGTGCCAGCAACAAAAATGGGGGGCTGGAGACCCAGTACTTC. Amino acid sequence: CASNKNGGLETQYF.

This sequence joins TRBV5-1 and TRBJ2-2; 8 bases line up with TRBD1. Germline lookup yields CDR1 SGHRS and CDR2 YFSETQ. V dropped 3 bases and J dropped 0; count of bases not matched to a gene: 4. CDR3 size: 16 residues. CDR3: CASSSRTGSNTGELFF. Written as DNA, the CDR3 is TGCGCCAGCAGCTCCCGGACAGGGTCGAACACCGGGGAGCTGTTTTTT.

This clonotype came up many times. The gene calls are TRBV7-6 and TRBJ1-6; TRBD1 matches at 8 bases. The CDR3 has 18 amino acids. The germline gives CDR1 SGHVS, CDR2 FNYEAQ. Trimming at V came to 5 bases and at J to 9 bases, leaving 18 bases not matched to a gene. DNA for the CDR3: TGTGCCAGCAGCCCTACTGTTCATAGGGACAGGCGAAGTTCACCCCTCCACTTT. Its protein is CASSPTVHRDRRSSPLHF.

V usage is TRBV10-3 and J usage is TRBJ2-5; D not certain. Germline V gene sequence: CDR1 ENHRY, CDR2 SYGVKD. Trimming pared 0 bases from V and 2 bases from J, leaving 10 bases between. This CDR3 region has 15 residues. The CDR3, as DNA: TGTGCCATCAGTGAGTCGAAGACGACGCAAGAGACCCAGTACTTC. Its protein is CAISESKTTQETQYF.

This clonotype showed up just a few times. The DNA of the CDR3 is TGTGCCACCGAGGGACAGACTCAGGATACGCAGTATTTT. Translated, it gives CATEGQTQDTQYF. The chain is built from TRBV24-1 and TRBJ2-3; 7 positions agree with TRBD1. The CDR3 has 13 amino acids. CDR1 and CDR2 from the germline V gene are KGHDR and SFDVKD. V dropped 9 bases and J dropped 6; count of bases not matched to a gene: 8.

This clonotype has only one observation. The chain couples TRBV20-1 to TRBJ1-5; D is possibly TRBD1 (5 bases). This CDR3 is 17 amino acids long. Deletions cut 2 bases from V and 1 base from J, with 18 bases between. CDR1 DFQATT and CDR2 SNEGSKA come from the germline V gene (reference sequence). DNA for the CDR3: TGCAGTGCTAGAAGCAATGCCGGGACGAAGAGCAATCAGCCCCAGCATTTT. Its protein product is CSARSNAGTKSNQPQHF.

There are many counts of this clonotype. V is TRBV11-2 and J is TRBJ2-7; D tentatively reads TRBD1 or TRBD2 (6 bases each). The V and J ends lost 1 base and 7 bases respectively, with 20 bases between them. CDR1 and CDR2 (germline): SGHAT, FQNNGV. There are 16 residues in the CDR3. CDR3 DNA sequence: TGTGCCAGCAGCTTAGGTACCGGGGGCCCTACTAGAGAGCAGTACTTC. It yields the protein CASSLGTGGPTREQYF. The entire variable domain, with the rest obtained from reference TRBV11-2 and TRBJ2-7, is as follows: EAGVAQSPRYKIIEKRQSVAFWCNPISGHATLYWYQQILGQGPKLLIQFQNNGVVDDSQLPKDRFSAERLKGVDSTLKIQPAKLEDSAVYLCASSLGTGGPTREQYFGPGTRLTVT.